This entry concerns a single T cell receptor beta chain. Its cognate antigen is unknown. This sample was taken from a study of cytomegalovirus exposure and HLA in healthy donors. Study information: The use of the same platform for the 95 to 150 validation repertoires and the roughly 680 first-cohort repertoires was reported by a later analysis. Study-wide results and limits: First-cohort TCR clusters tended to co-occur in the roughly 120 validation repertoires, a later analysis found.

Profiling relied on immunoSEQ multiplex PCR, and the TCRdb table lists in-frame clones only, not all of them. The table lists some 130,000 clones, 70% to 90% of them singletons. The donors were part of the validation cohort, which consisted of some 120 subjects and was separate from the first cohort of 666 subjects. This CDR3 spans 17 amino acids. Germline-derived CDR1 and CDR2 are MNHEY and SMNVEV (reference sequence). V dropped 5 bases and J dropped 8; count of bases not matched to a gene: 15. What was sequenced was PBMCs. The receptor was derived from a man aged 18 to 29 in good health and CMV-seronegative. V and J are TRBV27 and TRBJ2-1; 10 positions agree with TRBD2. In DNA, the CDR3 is TGTGCCAGCAGTCATTCAGCGGGAGGGCAGGGTTCGTATGAGCAGTTCTTC. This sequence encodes CASSHSAGGQGSYEQFF.